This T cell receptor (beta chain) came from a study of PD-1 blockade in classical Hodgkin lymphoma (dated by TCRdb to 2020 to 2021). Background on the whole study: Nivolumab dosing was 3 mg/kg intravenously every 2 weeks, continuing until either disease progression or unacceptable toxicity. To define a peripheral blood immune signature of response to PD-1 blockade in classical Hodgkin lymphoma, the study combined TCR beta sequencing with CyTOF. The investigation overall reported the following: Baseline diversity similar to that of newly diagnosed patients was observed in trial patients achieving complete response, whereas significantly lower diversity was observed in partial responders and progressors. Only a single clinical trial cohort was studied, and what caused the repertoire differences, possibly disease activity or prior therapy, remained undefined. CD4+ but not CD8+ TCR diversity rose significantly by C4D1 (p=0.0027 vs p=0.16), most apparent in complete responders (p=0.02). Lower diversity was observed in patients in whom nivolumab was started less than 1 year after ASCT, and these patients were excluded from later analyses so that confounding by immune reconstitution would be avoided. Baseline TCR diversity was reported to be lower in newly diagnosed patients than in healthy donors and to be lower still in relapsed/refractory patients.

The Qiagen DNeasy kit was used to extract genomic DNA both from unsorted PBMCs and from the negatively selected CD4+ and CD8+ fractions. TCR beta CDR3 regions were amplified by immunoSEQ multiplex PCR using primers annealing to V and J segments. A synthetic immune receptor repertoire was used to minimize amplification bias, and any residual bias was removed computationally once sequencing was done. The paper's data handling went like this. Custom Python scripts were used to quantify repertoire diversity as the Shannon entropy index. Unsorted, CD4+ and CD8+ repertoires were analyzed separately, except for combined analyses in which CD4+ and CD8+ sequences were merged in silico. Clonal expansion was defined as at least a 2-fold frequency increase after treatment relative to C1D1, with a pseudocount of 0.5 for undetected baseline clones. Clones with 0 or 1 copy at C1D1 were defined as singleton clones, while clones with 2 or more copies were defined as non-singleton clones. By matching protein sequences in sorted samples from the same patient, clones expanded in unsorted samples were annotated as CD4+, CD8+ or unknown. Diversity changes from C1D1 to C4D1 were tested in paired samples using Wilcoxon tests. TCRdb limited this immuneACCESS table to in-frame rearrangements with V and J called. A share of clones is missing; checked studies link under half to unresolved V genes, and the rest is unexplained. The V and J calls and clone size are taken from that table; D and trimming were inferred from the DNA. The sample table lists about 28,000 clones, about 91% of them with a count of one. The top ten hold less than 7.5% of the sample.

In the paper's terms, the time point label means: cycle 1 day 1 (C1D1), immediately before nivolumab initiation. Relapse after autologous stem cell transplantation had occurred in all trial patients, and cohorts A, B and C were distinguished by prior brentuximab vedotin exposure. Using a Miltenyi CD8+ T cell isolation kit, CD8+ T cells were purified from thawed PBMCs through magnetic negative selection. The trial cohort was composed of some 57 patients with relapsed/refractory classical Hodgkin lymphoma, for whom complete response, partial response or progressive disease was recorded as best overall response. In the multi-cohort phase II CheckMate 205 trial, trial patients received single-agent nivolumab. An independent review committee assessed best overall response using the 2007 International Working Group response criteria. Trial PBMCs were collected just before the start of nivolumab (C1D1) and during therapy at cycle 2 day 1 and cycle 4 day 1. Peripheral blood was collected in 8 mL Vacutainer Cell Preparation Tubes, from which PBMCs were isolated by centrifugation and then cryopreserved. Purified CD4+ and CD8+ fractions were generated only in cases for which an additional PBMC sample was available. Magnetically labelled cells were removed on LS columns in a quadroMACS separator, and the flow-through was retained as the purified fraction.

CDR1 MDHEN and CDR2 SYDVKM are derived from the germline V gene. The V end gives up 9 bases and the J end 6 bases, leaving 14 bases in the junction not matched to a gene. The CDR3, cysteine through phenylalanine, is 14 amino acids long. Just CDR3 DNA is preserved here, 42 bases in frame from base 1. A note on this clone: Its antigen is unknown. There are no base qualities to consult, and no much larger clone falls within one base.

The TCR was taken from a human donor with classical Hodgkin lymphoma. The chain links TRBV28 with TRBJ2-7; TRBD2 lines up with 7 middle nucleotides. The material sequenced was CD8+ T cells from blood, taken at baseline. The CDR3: CASSSPGPSGEQYF. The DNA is TGTGCCAGTTCCAGTCCGGGACCTAGCGGCGAGCAGTACTTC.